This T cell receptor (beta chain) was recovered during a study of CD8 T cells in Susac syndrome. Study results and caveats: As the study acknowledged, the number of individuals who were part of its TCR sequencing and HLA analysis was relatively small.

The CDR3 is made up of 15 amino acids. V lost 4 bases and J lost 5, with 15 bases in between. Germline V gene lookup returns CDR1 SGDLS and CDR2 YYNGEE. Concerning this clonotype: What it binds is unknown.

With random hexamers, reverse transcription was performed on about 0.45 to 1 ug of RNA. An immunoSEQ multiplex PCR amplified TCR beta CDR3 over 54 Vbeta and 13 Jbeta. TCRdb reprocessed the immunoSEQ multiplex PCR reads via MiXCR and lists one record per CDR3 protein. The sample has some 300,000 distinct CDR3 sequences, 70% to 90% seen once; the top ten hold approximately 0.12%. TCR beta sequences were obtained from blood CD8+ and CD4+ T cells. The receptor was derived from a human donor with multiple sclerosis. The chain carries TRBV9 and TRBJ2-2, with D hard to call. Material: CD8+ T cells from PBMCs. CDR3 in amino acids: CASSPRSRETGELFF. The CDR3 DNA follows: TGTGCCAGCAGCCCCCGGAGTAGGGAAACCGGGGAGCTGTTTTTT.